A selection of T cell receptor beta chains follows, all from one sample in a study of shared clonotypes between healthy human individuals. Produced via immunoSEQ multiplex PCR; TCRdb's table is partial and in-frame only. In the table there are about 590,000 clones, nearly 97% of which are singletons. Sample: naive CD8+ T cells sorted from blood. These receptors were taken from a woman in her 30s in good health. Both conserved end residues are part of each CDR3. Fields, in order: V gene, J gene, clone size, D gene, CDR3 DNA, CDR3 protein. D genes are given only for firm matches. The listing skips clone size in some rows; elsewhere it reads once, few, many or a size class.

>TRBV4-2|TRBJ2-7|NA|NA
TGTGCCAGCAGCACCGGGACGGAGAGCTACGAGCAGTACTTC
CASSTGTESYEQYF
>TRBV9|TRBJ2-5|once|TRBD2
TGTGCCAGCAGCGCCAGCTTGGGACTAGCGGGAGGAGAGACCCAGTACTTC
CASSASLGLAGGETQYF
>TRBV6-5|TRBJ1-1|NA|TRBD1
TGTGCCAGCAGCCCCGAACCGGGACAGAAAAATGAAGCTTTCTTT
CASSPEPGQKNEAFF
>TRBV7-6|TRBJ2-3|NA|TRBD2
TGTGCCAGCAGCTTACTACTAGCGGATCCCTCTAGCACAGATACGCAGTATTTT
CASSLLLADPSSTDTQYF
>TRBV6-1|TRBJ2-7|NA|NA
TGTGCCAGCATTGGAGGGAGGCCCTACGAGCAGTACTTC
CASIGGRPYEQYF
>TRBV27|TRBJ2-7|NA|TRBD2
TGTGCCAGCAGTGCCGGGACTAGCGGAAGGAACGAGCAGTACTTC
CASSAGTSGRNEQYF
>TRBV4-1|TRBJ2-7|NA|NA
TGCGCCAGCAGCCAAGGGGGGCAGGGATACGAGCAGTACTTC
CASSQGGQGYEQYF
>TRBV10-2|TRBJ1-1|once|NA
TGCGCCAGCAGTGATCCCACTGAAGCTTTCTTT
CASSDPTEAFF
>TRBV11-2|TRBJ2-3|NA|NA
TGTGCCAGCAGCTTAAGCGCAGATACGCAGTATTTT
CASSLSADTQYF
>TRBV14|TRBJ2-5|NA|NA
TGTGCCAGCAGCCAAGAGGGTTGGGCCAGAATGAACCAAGAGACCCAGTACTTC
CASSQEGWARMNQETQYF
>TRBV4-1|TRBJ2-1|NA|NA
TGCGCCAGCAGCCAAGCAAGCCAGGGATTATCGAATGAGCAGTTCTTC
CASSQASQGLSNEQFF
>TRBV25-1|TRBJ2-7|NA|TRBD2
TGTGCCAGCAGTGGGACGGGAGGGACCTACGAGCAGTACTTC
CASSGTGGTYEQYF
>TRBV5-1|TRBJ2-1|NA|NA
TGCGCCAGCAGCTTGGAGGGCGGATACAATGAGCAGTTCTTC
CASSLEGGYNEQFF
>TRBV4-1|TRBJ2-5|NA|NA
TGCGCCAGCAGCCCCCGGGTCCAAGAGACCCAGTACTTC
CASSPRVQETQYF
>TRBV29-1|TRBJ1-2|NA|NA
TGCAGCGTCGCCGACGAGTGGACGCCGAGCTATGGCTACACCTTC
CSVADEWTPSYGYTF
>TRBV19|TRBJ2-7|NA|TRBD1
TGTGCCAGTAGTTCCGGGACAGGAACCTACGAGCAGTACTTC
CASSSGTGTYEQYF
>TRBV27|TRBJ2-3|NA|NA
TGTGCCAGCAGTCTGGGGGGGCTAGCCGCAGATACGCAGTATTTT
CASSLGGLAADTQYF
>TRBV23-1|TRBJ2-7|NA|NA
TGCGCCAGCAGTCATTTGCGGCTTTCCCAGCAGTACTTC
CASSHLRLSQQYF
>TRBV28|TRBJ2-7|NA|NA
TGTGCCACCCGGTTCAAAGCGGGCGAGCAGTACTTC
CATRFKAGEQYF
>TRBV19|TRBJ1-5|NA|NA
TGTGCCAGTAGTACCCCGACAGAAGCCGATCAGCCCCAGCATTTT
CASSTPTEADQPQHF
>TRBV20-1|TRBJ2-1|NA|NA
TGCAGTGCTATAACTTTAAATGAGCAGTTCTTC
CSAITLNEQFF
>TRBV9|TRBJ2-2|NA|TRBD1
TGTGCCAGTACTTCGACAGGGATCGGCGGGGAGCTGTTTTTT
CASTSTGIGGELFF
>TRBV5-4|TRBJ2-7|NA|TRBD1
TGTGCCAGCAGCTTTTCAGGGGGCGAGCAGTACTTC
CASSFSGGEQYF
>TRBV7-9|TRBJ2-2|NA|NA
TGTGCCAGCAGGCCTATGGGGGATAACACCGGGGAGCTGTTTTTT
CASRPMGDNTGELFF
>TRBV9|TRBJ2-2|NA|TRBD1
TGTGCCAGCAGCAGAACAGGGGAGCGTCCCGGGGAGCTGTTTTTT
CASSRTGERPGELFF
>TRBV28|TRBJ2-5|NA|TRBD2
TGTGCCAGCAGTAACTTAGCGGGGGGACAAGAGACCCAGTACTTC
CASSNLAGGQETQYF
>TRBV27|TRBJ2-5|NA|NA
TGTGCCAGCAGTTTGCTCGCGGGAAGGGAGACCCAGTACTTC
CASSLLAGRETQYF
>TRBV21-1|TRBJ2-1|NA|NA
TGTGCCAGCACCGGGACTAGTTTGAATGAGCAGTTCTTC
CASTGTSLNEQFF
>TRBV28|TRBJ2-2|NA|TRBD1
TGTGCCAGCAGTGGGACAGGGCCCAAGACCGGGGAGCTGTTTTTT
CASSGTGPKTGELFF
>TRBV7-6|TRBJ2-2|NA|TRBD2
TGTGCCAGCAGTCCCCCGGGACTAGCGGGATTCTTCACCGGGGAGCTGTTTTTT
CASSPPGLAGFFTGELFF
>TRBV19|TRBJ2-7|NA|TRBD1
TGTGCCAGTAGTATAGTAGCGACAGGGGGCCTGGTCGAGCAGTACTTC
CASSIVATGGLVEQYF
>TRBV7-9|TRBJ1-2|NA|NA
TGTGCCAGCAGCTTAGTCAGCCATGGCTACACCTTC
CASSLVSHGYTF
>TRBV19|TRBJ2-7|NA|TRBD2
TGTGCCAGTAGTATAACGTGGCGAGCGGGAGCCAGCTCCTACGAGCAGTACTTC
CASSITWRAGASSYEQYF